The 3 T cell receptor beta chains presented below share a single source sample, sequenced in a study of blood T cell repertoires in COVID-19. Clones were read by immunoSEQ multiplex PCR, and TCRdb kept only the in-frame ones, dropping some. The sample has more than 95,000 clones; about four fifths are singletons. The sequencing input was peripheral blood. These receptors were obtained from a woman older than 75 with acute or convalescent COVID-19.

The CDR3 protein is CASSRVGSGSTDTQYF. The CDR3 DNA reads TGTGCCAGCAGCCGCGTTGGTAGCGGGAGCACAGATACGCAGTATTTT. The rearrangement links TRBV28 to TRBJ2-3; 7 bases line up with TRBD2. The CDR3 loop spans 16 amino acids. Germline trimming cut 6 bases from V and 0 bases from J; bases unmatched to any gene: 9. The germline gives CDR1 MDHEN, CDR2 SYDVKM. Full variable domain (missing parts from reference TRBV28 and TRBJ2-3): DVKVTQSSRYLVKRTGEKVFLECVQDMDHENMFWYRQDPGLGLRLIYFSYDVKMKEKGDIPEGYSVSREKKERFSLILESASTNQTSMYLCASSRVGSGSTDTQYFGPGTRLTVL.

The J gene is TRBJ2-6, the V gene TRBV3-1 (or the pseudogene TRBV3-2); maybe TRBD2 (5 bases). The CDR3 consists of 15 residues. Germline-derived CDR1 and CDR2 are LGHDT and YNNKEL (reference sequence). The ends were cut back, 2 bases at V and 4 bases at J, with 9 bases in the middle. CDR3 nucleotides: TGTGCCAGCAGCCAATCCACGGGAGGGGCCAACGTCCTGACTTTC. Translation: CASSQSTGGANVLTF.

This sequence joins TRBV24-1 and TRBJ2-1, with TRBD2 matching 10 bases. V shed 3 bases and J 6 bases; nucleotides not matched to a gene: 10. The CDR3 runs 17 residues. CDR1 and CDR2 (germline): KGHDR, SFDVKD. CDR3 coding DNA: TGTGCCACCAGTGATCTGAAACTAGCGGGAAACCTCAATGAGCAGTTCTTC. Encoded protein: CATSDLKLAGNLNEQFF.